This is a list of T cell receptor beta chains from one sample in a study of cytomegalovirus exposure and HLA in healthy donors. Produced via immunoSEQ multiplex PCR; TCRdb's table is partial and in-frame only. This table has about 160,000 clones, approximately 86% appearing once. The specimen was PBMCs. These receptors originate from a woman under 30 in good health and CMV-seronegative. Both conserved end residues are part of each CDR3. D genes are given only for firm matches. Not every row has a clone size; where given, it reads once, few, many or a size class.

D gene	clone size	V gene	J gene	CDR3 DNA	CDR3 protein
TRBD2	-	TRBV7-3	TRBJ2-4	TGTGCCAGCAGCTTTAGCGGGGAAGGAAACATTCAGTACTTC	CASSFSGEGNIQYF
-	once	TRBV2	TRBJ2-7	TGTGCCAGCAGTGACTCCCGCTTCGGCGAGCAGTACTTC	CASSDSRFGEQYF
TRBD1	-	TRBV10-1	TRBJ1-4	TGCGCCAGCAGTGGTCGAGGGGACAGAGAAAAACTGTTTTTT	CASSGRGDREKLFF
-	-	TRBV4-3	TRBJ2-2	TGCGCCAGCAGCCGAACGACAGGTTCTACGAACACCGGGGAGCTGTTTTTT	CASSRTTGSTNTGELFF
-	-	TRBV19	TRBJ1-2	TGTGCCAGTAGTTTCACCGGGACATCCTATGGCTACACCTTC	CASSFTGTSYGYTF
TRBD1	-	TRBV27	TRBJ2-7	TGTGCCAGCAGTTTAAGGTCGGGACAGGTAAACTACGAGCAGTACTTC	CASSLRSGQVNYEQYF
-	-	TRBV11-1	TRBJ1-1	TGTGCCACCCAAGTGGGCAGCCTGAACACTGAAGCTTTCTTT	CATQVGSLNTEAFF
-	-	TRBV7-3	TRBJ1-1	TGTGCCAGCAGCCAGGAGAACACTGAAGCTTTCTTT	CASSQENTEAFF
TRBD2	-	TRBV6-1	TRBJ2-7	TGTGCCAGCAGTGCCCCGGGACTAGGTGTTCCCCAGCAGTACTTC	CASSAPGLGVPQQYF
-	-	TRBV4-2	TRBJ2-7	TGTGCCAGCAGCCAAGAACCGACTAGCTCCTACGAGCAGTACTTC	CASSQEPTSSYEQYF
TRBD1	-	TRBV7-8	TRBJ1-3	TGTGCCAGCAGCTCGGAAAGGACAGGTCTTTTGTCGAGAAACACCATATATTTT	CASSSERTGLLSRNTIYF
TRBD1	many	TRBV2	TRBJ1-3	TGTGCCAGCCTGGACAGGAGCACCTCTGGAAACACCATATATTTT	CASLDRSTSGNTIYF
TRBD1	-	TRBV5-4	TRBJ2-4	TGTGCCAGCAGCTTGACAGGGGGCGGAAACATTCAGTACTTC	CASSLTGGGNIQYF
-	few	TRBV5-8	TRBJ2-7	TGTGCCAGCAACTTCCTCCGGGACACCTCCTACGAGCAGTACTTC	CASNFLRDTSYEQYF
TRBD1	-	TRBV9	TRBJ2-2	TGTGCCAGCAGCGCGGCCGGGACAGGGTCCACCGGGGAGCTGTTTTTT	CASSAAGTGSTGELFF
TRBD1	-	TRBV19	TRBJ2-3	TGTGCCAGTCAGCCTAGACAGGGGACAGATACGCAGTATTTT	CASQPRQGTDTQYF
-	-	TRBV6-5	TRBJ1-5	TGTGCCAGCAGTTACTCGGCGGCCAGCAATCAGCCCCAGCATTTT	CASSYSAASNQPQHF
TRBD2	-	TRBV7-9	TRBJ2-3	TGTGCCAGCAGCTTCACCCCCAGTAGCGGGGGCACAGATACGCAGTATTTT	CASSFTPSSGGTDTQYF
-	-	TRBV7-2	TRBJ1-1	TGTGCCAGCAGCCCCAGCGGGGGATGGAGGGTGGGCACTGAAGCTTTCTTT	CASSPSGGWRVGTEAFF
-	-	TRBV6-1	TRBJ1-2	TGTGCCACCCTGACAGCGAACTATGGCTACACCTTC	CATLTANYGYTF
-	-	TRBV27	TRBJ1-1	TGTGCCAGCAGAAGCGAGACCGGTGGCAGGAACACTGAAGCTTTCTTT	CASRSETGGRNTEAFF
TRBD1	-	TRBV7-9	TRBJ2-7	TGTGCCAGCAGCTCCCCCCGGACAGGGGAATACGAGCAGTACTTC	CASSSPRTGEYEQYF
-	-	TRBV13	TRBJ2-2	TGTGCCAGCAGCCCCTTAGACAGCCCACCGAACACCGGGGAGCTGTTTTTT	CASSPLDSPPNTGELFF
-	-	TRBV19	TRBJ2-3	TGTGCCAGTAGTATACGGGTTAGCACAGATACGCAGTATTTT	CASSIRVSTDTQYF
TRBD1	-	TRBV6-6	TRBJ1-5	TGTGCCAGCTACCCTCAGGGGGCGAACAATCAGCCCCAGCATTTT	CASYPQGANNQPQHF
TRBD1	-	TRBV4-3	TRBJ2-2	TGCGCCAGCAGCCAGCACAGGGGGCCCACCGGGGAGCTGTTTTTT	CASSQHRGPTGELFF
TRBD1	-	TRBV2	TRBJ2-7	TGTGCCAGCAGTAAAAAGGGACAGGGGACCTACGAGCAGTACTTC	CASSKKGQGTYEQYF
TRBD1	-	TRBV4-2	TRBJ1-3	TGTGCCAGCAGCCAAGCGCGACAGGGGGCGACCTCTGGAAACACCATATATTTT	CASSQARQGATSGNTIYF
TRBD2	-	TRBV4-3	TRBJ2-1	TGCGCCAGCAGCCAAACTAGCGGGTCCAATGAGCAGTTCTTC	CASSQTSGSNEQFF
-	-	TRBV2	TRBJ1-1	TGTGCCAGCAAGGAGGCCTTTACAGCTTTCTTT	CASKEAFTAFF
TRBD1	-	TRBV29-1	TRBJ1-2	TGCAGCGCCCAAGACAGGGCCCTTTATGGCTACACCTTC	CSAQDRALYGYTF
-	-	TRBV6-6	TRBJ1-5	TGTGCCAGCTCCGGGGGGGCTCATCAGCCCCAGCATTTT	CASSGGAHQPQHF
-	-	TRBV10-1	TRBJ2-2	TGCGCCAGCACCTCGGGACTCCTCGGCGGGGAGCTGTTTTTT	CASTSGLLGGELFF
-	once	TRBV29-1	TRBJ1-1	TGCAGCGTTGGGCAGACTAACACTGAAGCTTTCTTT	CSVGQTNTEAFF
-	-	TRBV29-1	TRBJ1-2	TGCAGCGTTGTGACGAGGGACACCGGGGCGGATGGCTACACCTTC	CSVVTRDTGADGYTF
TRBD2	-	TRBV11-2	TRBJ2-7	TGTGCCAGCGCTCACGGCGGGGGTTCCTACGAGCAGTACTTC	CASAHGGGSYEQYF
-	-	TRBV19	TRBJ1-4	TGTGCCAGTAAGGAGGTAACAACTAATGAAAAACTGTTTTTT	CASKEVTTNEKLFF
-	-	TRBV6-5	TRBJ2-1	TGTGCCAGCAGTTATTTCCCCAGGGCTTACAATGAGCAGTTCTTC	CASSYFPRAYNEQFF
TRBD1	-	TRBV6-1	TRBJ1-4	TGTGCCAGCAGAAGTGCCGGGACAGACGATGAAAAACTGTTTTTT	CASRSAGTDDEKLFF
TRBD1	-	TRBV15	TRBJ2-7	TGTGCCACCAGCGCTCCCGGACAGGTCTACGAGCAGTACTTC	CATSAPGQVYEQYF
-	-	TRBV21-1	TRBJ2-4	TGTGCCAGCAGCAAAGGAAGTGTAGGGGGTGTTGGCAAAAACATTCAGTACTTC	CASSKGSVGGVGKNIQYF